This TCR beta chain was identified in a study of blood T cell repertoires in COVID-19. As for the study in general: The analysed material was cDNA or gDNA that came from T cells, B-cell-depleted T cells, or PBMCs.

Original methodology: Researchers report that nucleated cell counts were estimated from reference gene primer amplification. Repertoires were generated with immunoSEQ multiplex PCR, while TCRdb's copy carries only in-frame clones and drops some. V, J and clone size reflect that table, while D and trimming were determined from the DNA. The table has roughly 30,000 clones, approximately 81% seen once. The receptor was isolated from a man of 80 years or more with active COVID-19. Sequenced input: peripheral blood.

The CDR3 sequence is CAISDFYRGRGNEQFF. The CDR3 DNA sequence: TGTGCCATCAGTGACTTTTACAGGGGACGTGGGAATGAGCAGTTCTTC. The chain combines TRBV10-3 with TRBJ2-1; 7 nucleotides align to TRBD1. After removal of 3 bases from V and 7 bases from J, the junction contained 12 bases not matched to a gene. CDR3 size: 16 residues. Germline V gives CDR1 ENHRY, CDR2 SYGVKD.